Each of the 19 T cell receptor beta chains below was sequenced from the same sample in a study of control samples from healthy donors and cancer patients (dated by TCRdb to 2020 to 2022). Receptor libraries were prepared by the immunoSEQ multiplex PCR assay. TCRdb limited this immuneACCESS table to in-frame rearrangements with V and J called. A share of clones is missing; checked studies link under half to unresolved V genes, and the rest is unexplained. The sample table holds some 120,000 clones, of which approximately 94% were seen once. The ten top clones hold around 3.6% of the sample. Sequencing used blood. All receptors come from a man aged 25-45 years in good health.

V is TRBV2 and J is TRBJ2-3, with TRBD1 as a possible D gene (6 bases). CDR3 size: 14 residues. Trimming stripped 6 bases from V and 4 bases from J, with 14 bases between. Per germline, CDR1 SNHLY and CDR2 FYNNEI. For the CDR3, the DNA is TGTGCCAGCAGGGACGGGGCAGGGGCAGATACGCAGTATTTT. Its translation is CASRDGAGADTQYF.

V is TRBV5-1 and J is TRBJ2-3; TRBD1 agrees at 10 bases. Germline CDR1 SGHRS, CDR2 YFSETQ. CDR3 length equals 15 residues. J was trimmed by 5 bases and V by 4 bases; bases with no gene match: 7. CDR3 amino acids: CASSRTGQGIDTQYF. The CDR3 DNA reads TGCGCCAGCAGCCGGACGGGACAGGGGATAGATACGCAGTATTTT.

The V gene is TRBV4-1, the J gene TRBJ1-2, with 9 bases that match TRBD1. CDR1 is MGHRA, CDR2 YSYEKL, per germline. This CDR3 spans 16 amino acids. The V gene end was trimmed by 3 bases and the J gene end by 6 bases; junction bases not matched to a gene: 11. CDR3 protein: CASSQTQQGAQNGYTF. Written as DNA, the CDR3 is TGCGCCAGCAGCCAGACCCAACAGGGGGCGCAAAATGGCTACACCTTC.

The chain recombines TRBV2 with TRBJ1-5, with TRBD1 matching 11 bases. CDR1 and CDR2 from the germline V gene are SNHLY and FYNNEI. This CDR3 contains 14 residues. V was clipped by 6 bases and J by 7 bases; unmatched bases: 5. The CDR3 sequence: CASSGQGAHQPQHF. The CDR3 DNA is TGTGCCAGCAGCGGACAGGGGGCCCACCAGCCCCAGCATTTT.

This clone was counted once. This rearrangement joins TRBV18 to TRBJ2-3; D is tentatively TRBD1 or TRBD2 (5 bases each). CDR1 is KGHSH, CDR2 LQKENI, per germline. V shed 5 bases and J shed 0 bases, with 9 bases lying between them. The CDR3 totals 14 residues. Here the CDR3 DNA reads TGTGCCAGCTCAGGGACGGTTAGCACAGATACGCAGTATTTT. It is translated as CASSGTVSTDTQYF.

The chain has TRBV11-2 and TRBJ1-1; weak D call: TRBD1 (5 bases). The V and J ends lost 3 bases and 0 bases respectively, with 20 bases between them. The CDR3 is made up of 18 amino acids. Germline V CDR1 and CDR2: SGHAT, FQNNGV. Here the CDR3 reads CASSLPFGQGRVNTEAFF. Here the CDR3 DNA reads TGTGCCAGCAGCTTGCCGTTCGGGCAGGGACGGGTGAACACTGAAGCTTTCTTT.

The CDR3 DNA reads TGTGCCAGCAAAAAACGGAGGAACACCGGGGAGCTGTTTTTT. Encoded protein: CASKKRRNTGELFF. The rearrangement links TRBV6-5 to TRBJ2-2; D not resolved. This CDR3 is built from 14 residues. Deletions cut 7 bases from V and 1 base from J, with 10 bases between. CDR1 MNHEY and CDR2 SVGAGI come from the germline V gene.

This chain connects TRBV27 to TRBJ2-7, with 10 nucleotides matching TRBD1. The CDR3 runs to 14 residues. With 3 bases clipped from V and 6 bases from J, the junction kept 5 bases outside the gene matches. Per germline, CDR1 MNHEY and CDR2 SMNVEV (reference sequence). The CDR3 region has the DNA TGTGCCAGCAGTTTCCGGGACAGGGGCCTCGAGCAGTACTTC. This gives the protein CASSFRDRGLEQYF.

V gene TRBV27 combines with J gene TRBJ1-5; a weak D match, TRBD1 (5 bases). This CDR3 has 14 residues. Trimming shortened V by 3 bases and J by 6 bases, and 12 bases separated the two germline ends. Germline V gene sequence: CDR1 MNHEY, CDR2 SMNVEV (reference sequence). The CDR3 protein is CASSFGAPTQPQHF. The CDR3 region has the DNA TGTGCCAGCAGTTTTGGGGCCCCAACTCAGCCCCAGCATTTT.

The V call is TRBV19, the J call TRBJ1-1; TRBD1 matches 8 bases. V lost 5 bases to trimming and J lost 5 bases; unmatched junction nucleotides: 7. CDR1 is LNHDA, CDR2 SQIVND, per germline (reference sequence). The CDR3 covers 14 residues. CDR3 coding DNA: TGTGCCAGTAGTCCCTGGACAGGGAGAACTGAAGCTTTCTTT. This gives the protein CASSPWTGRTEAFF.

The J gene is TRBJ2-5, the V gene TRBV7-2; 9 positions agree with TRBD2. The CDR3 loop spans 16 amino acids. The germline V gene encodes CDR1 SGHTA and CDR2 FQGNSA. J gave up 6 bases and V 3 bases, and 11 bases lay outside the gene matches. Here the CDR3 reads CASSFGPGTSTQTQYF. In DNA, the CDR3 is TGTGCCAGCAGCTTTGGGCCCGGGACTAGCACCCAGACCCAGTACTTC.

This CDR3 reads CASSQDEGTNTGELFF. The CDR3 DNA is TGCGCCAGCAGCCAAGACGAGGGTACGAACACCGGGGAGCTGTTTTTT. The rearrangement joins TRBV4-3 to TRBJ2-2; TRBD2 is a possible D gene (5 bases). The CDR3 consists of 16 residues. Germline-derived CDR1 and CDR2 are LGHNA and YSLEER. The germline V and J ends were trimmed by 0 bases and 0 bases, with 8 bases remaining between them.

The rearrangement joins TRBV27 to TRBJ1-5; perhaps TRBD1 as D (6 bases). The germline V gene encodes CDR1 MNHEY and CDR2 SMNVEV (reference sequence). The CDR3 is made up of 14 amino acids. V lost 2 bases, J lost 3 bases, and 8 bases lay in between. The CDR3 sequence is CASSLAGVNQPQHF. The DNA of the CDR3 is TGTGCCAGCAGTTTAGCAGGGGTCAATCAGCCCCAGCATTTT.

The chain joins TRBV7-2 to TRBJ1-5; no clear D. V lost 4 bases and J 4 bases, leaving 14 bases between the germline ends. The CDR3 covers 15 residues. Per germline, CDR1 SGHTA and CDR2 FQGNSA. CDR3 sequence reads: CASSSGPRDNQPQHF. CDR3 sequence (DNA): TGTGCCAGCAGCTCCGGCCCAAGGGATAATCAGCCCCAGCATTTT.

V is TRBV7-2 and J is TRBJ1-1; D unclear. CDR3 size: 13 residues. In germline, CDR1 is SGHTA, CDR2 FQGNSA. V lost 4 bases and J 2 bases, leaving 8 bases between the germline ends. The CDR3 sequence is CASSYQENTEAFF. DNA of the CDR3: TGTGCCAGCAGCTACCAGGAAAACACTGAAGCTTTCTTT.

The chain has TRBV5-1 and TRBJ1-5; maybe TRBD1 (5 bases). The V and J ends lost 1 base and 5 bases respectively, with 19 bases between them. CDR1 and CDR2 (germline): SGHRS, YFSETQ. CDR3 size: 17 residues. In nucleotides, the CDR3 is TGCGCCAGCAGCTTGACTAGCCCCCCCGGGGGGGATCAGCCCCAGCATTTT. This translates into CASSLTSPPGGDQPQHF.

The V call is TRBV11-2, the J call TRBJ2-7; a weak D match, TRBD2 (6 bases). The V end lost 3 bases, the J end lost 3 bases, and 12 bases lay between the germline ends. CDR1 is SGHAT, CDR2 FQNNGV, per germline. This CDR3 contains 14 residues. CDR3 nucleotide sequence: TGTGCCAGCAGCTTCAGTTGGGGACTCTACGAGCAGTACTTC. As protein: CASSFSWGLYEQYF.

The chain joins TRBV9 to TRBJ1-3, with D possibly TRBD1 on 6 matching bases. V was trimmed by 3 bases and J by 4 bases, leaving 11 bases between them. CDR1 is SGDLS, CDR2 YYNGEE, per germline. The CDR3 spans 14 residues. The DNA for the CDR3 is TGTGCCAGCAGCGACAGGGTAGGAGGAAACACCATATATTTT. It codes for CASSDRVGGNTIYF.

V is TRBV7-2 and J is TRBJ2-7; D remains ambiguous. CDR1 SGHTA and CDR2 FQGNSA come from the germline V gene. The CDR3 totals 13 residues. Trimming took 1 base from V and 6 from J, leaving 10 bases between them. In DNA, the CDR3 is TGTGCCAGCAGCTTAGAGAAGTTTTCCGAGCAGTACTTC. This translates into CASSLEKFSEQYF.